This T cell receptor (beta chain) emerged from a study of human T cells and chemical hapten exposure. Study information: Patients had diphenylcyclopropenone applied to the scalp weekly throughout the approximately 24-week study. Study results and caveats: Unchanged with DPC sensitization were TCRs above 1 in 1000 frequency.

From the RACE reads, TCRdb called clonotypes with MiXCR, one entry per CDR3 protein. Found here are more than 85,000 distinct CDR3 sequences, nearly 35% of them singletons; the top ten hold more than 2.5%. Details on this clonotype: What it binds is unknown.

The CDR3 is 17 amino acids. The V and J ends lost 4 bases and 5 bases, in that order; junction bases with no gene match: 10. Germline loops: CDR1 SGHAT, CDR2 FQNNGV. Time point described: patch test 3, about 24 weeks after DPC sensitization. The treatment is: therapeutic diphenylcyclopropenone sensitization with weekly scalp DPC. Patches went on only after blood had been drawn each time. The V call is TRBV11-2, the J call TRBJ2-2; 10 bases map to TRBD2. This receptor was obtained from a man aged 40-50 years with alopecia areata. Some clones in this sample may be carry-over from other donors' samples. The sequenced sample was whole blood, obtained in connection with sensitization to the hapten diphenylcyclopropenone (DPC). This chain's CDR3 is CASSSPTSGTRTGELFF. In nucleotides, the CDR3 is TGTGCCAGCAGCTCCCCTACTAGCGGGACCAGAACCGGGGAGCTGTTTTTT.